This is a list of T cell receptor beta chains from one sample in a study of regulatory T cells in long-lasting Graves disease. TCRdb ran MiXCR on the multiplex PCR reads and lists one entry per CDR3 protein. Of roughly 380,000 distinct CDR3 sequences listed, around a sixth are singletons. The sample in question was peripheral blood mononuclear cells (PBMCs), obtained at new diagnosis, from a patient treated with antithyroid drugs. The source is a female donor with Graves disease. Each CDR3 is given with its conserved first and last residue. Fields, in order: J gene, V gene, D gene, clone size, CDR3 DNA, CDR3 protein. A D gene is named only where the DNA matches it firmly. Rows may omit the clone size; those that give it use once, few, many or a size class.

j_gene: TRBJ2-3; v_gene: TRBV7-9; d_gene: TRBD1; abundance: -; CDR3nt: TGTGCCACCGACGGTACAGGGGCTCTTTTATATACGCAGTATTTT; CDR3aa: CATDGTGALLYTQYF
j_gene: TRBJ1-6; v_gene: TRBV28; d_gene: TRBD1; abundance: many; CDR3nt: TGTGCCAGCAGACCACCACAGGGGTGGAATTCACCCCTCCACTTT; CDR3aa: CASRPPQGWNSPLHF
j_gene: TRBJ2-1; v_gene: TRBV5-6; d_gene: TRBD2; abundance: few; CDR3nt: TGTGCCAGCAGCTTGGCCAGCGGGAGGGAGAGTGGGCAGTTCTTC; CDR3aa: CASSLASGRESGQFF
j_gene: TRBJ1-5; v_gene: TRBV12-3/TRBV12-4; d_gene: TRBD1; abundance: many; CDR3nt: TGTGCCAGCAGTCCGGGACAGGGGGACCATCAGCCCCAGCATTTT; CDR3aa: CASSPGQGDHQPQHF
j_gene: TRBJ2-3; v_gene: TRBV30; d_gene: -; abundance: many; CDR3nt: TGTGCCTGGAGTGGACGGCCTACTAGCACAGATACGCAGTATTTT; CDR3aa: CAWSGRPTSTDTQYF
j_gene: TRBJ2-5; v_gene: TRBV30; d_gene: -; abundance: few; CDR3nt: TGTGCCTGGAGTACGAAGGATGGGGGCCAAGAGACCCAGTACTTC; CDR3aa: CAWSTKDGGQETQYF
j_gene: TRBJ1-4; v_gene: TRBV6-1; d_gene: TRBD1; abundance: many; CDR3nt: TGTGCCAGCAGACCTCACGGGACAGAGTGGGGTAACCTTAATGAAAAACTGTTTTTT; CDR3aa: CASRPHGTEWGNLNEKLFF
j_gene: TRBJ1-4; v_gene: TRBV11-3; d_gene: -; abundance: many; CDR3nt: TGTGCCAGCAGCTCGGGACAAATCGGAGTCCTTATTGAAAAACTGTTTTTT; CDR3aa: CASSSGQIGVLIEKLFF
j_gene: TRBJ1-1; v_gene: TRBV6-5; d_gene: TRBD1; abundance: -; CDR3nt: TGTGCCAGCAGTTACTTAGGGACAGGGGGAAACACTGAAGCTTTCTTT; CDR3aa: CASSYLGTGGNTEAFF
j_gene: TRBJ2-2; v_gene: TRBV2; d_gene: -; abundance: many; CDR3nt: TGTGCCAGCAGTTCACAAGCGGCGAACACCGGGGAGCTGTTTTTT; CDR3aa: CASSSQAANTGELFF
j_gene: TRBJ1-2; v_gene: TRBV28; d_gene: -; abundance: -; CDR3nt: TGTGCCAGCAATTTAAGGACTAACTATGGCTACACCTTC; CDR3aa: CASNLRTNYGYTF
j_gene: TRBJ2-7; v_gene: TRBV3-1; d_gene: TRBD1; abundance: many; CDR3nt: TGTGCCAGCAGCCAACTACAGGGGCACGAGCAGTACTTC; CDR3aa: CASSQLQGHEQYF
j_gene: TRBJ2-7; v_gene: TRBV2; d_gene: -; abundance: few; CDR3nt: TGTGCCAGCAGTCCTAACTCACGCCTCGGGGACGAGCAGTACTTC; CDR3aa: CASSPNSRLGDEQYF
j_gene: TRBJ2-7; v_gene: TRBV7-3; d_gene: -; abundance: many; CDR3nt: TGTGCCAGCAGCGTCCGGGGCGGACCAACCTACGAGCAGTACTTC; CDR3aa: CASSVRGGPTYEQYF
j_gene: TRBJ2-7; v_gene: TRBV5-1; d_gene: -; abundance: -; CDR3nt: TGCGCCAGCAGCCCTGACCGGTCCCTCTACGAGCAGTACTTC; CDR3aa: CASSPDRSLYEQYF
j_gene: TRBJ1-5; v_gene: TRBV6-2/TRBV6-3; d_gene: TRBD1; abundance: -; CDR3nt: TGTGCCAGCAGATCTCCAGGACAGGGGGCCAATCAGCCCCAGCATTTT; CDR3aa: CASRSPGQGANQPQHF
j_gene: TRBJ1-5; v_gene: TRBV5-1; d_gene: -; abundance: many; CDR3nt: TGCGCCAGCAGCTTGGGTGGTGTTCCAGGCAATCAGCCCCAGCATTTT; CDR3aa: CASSLGGVPGNQPQHF
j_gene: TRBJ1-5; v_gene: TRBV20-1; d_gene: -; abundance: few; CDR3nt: TGCAGTGCTAGGATGGCAGGTTATAGGGAACAGCATTTT; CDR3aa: CSARMAGYREQHF
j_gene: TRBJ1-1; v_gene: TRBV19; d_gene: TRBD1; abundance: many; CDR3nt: TGTGCCAGTGGACGGACAGGGGGCGTCACTGAAGCTTTCTTT; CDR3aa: CASGRTGGVTEAFF
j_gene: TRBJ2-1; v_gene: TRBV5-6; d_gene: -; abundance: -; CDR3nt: TGTGCCAGCAGCGTAAGCGGGCTCTTAAACAATGAGCAGTTCTTC; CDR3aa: CASSVSGLLNNEQFF
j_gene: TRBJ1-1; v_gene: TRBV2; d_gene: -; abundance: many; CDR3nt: TGTGCCAGCAGCGAGCAAACAGGGCGGTCTGAAGCTTTCTTT; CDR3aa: CASSEQTGRSEAFF
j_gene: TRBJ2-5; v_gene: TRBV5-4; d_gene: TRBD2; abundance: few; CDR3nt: TGTGCCAGCATCGGGGGGATTGGCGGGGACCAAGAGACCCAGTACTTC; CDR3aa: CASIGGIGGDQETQYF
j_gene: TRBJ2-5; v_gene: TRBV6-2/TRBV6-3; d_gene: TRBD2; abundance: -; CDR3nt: TGTGCCAGCCGTCCGAATAGCGGGGCCGGGGAGACCCAGTACTTC; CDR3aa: CASRPNSGAGETQYF
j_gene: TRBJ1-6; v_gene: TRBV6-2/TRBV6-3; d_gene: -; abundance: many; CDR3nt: TGTGCCAGCAGTTCCATGGCCCTTCAGAATTCACCCCTCCACTTT; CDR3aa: CASSSMALQNSPLHF
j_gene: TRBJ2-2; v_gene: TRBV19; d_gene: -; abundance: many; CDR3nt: TGTGCCAGTAGTATGGGCAACACCGGGGAGCTGTTTTTT; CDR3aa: CASSMGNTGELFF
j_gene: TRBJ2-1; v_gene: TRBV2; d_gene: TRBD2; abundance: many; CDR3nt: TGTGCCAGCAGACCCTGGACTAGCGGGAGCAATGAGCAGTTCTTC; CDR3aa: CASRPWTSGSNEQFF
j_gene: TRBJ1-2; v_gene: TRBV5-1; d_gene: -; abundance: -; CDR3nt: TGCGCCAGCAGAAACCGGGACATACGCGGCTACACCTTC; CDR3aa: CASRNRDIRGYTF
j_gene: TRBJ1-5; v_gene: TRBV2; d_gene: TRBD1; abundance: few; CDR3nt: TGTGCCAGCAGTGACCCCCGGACAGGGTGGAGGGGGATCGTAGGGGATAGGAATCAGCCCCAGCATTTT; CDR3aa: CASSDPRTGWRGIVGDRNQPQHF
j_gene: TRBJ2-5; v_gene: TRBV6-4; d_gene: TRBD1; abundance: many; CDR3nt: TGTGCCAGCAGTGACTCGAGAGGCCGAGGGACAGAACCTTTATTACAAGAGACCCAGTACTTC; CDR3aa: CASSDSRGRGTEPLLQETQYF
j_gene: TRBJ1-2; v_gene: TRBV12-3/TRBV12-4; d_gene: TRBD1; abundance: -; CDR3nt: TGTGCCAGCAGTCAGGGGACAGGGGCCTATGGCTACACCTTC; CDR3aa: CASSQGTGAYGYTF
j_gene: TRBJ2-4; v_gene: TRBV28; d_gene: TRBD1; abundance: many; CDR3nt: TGTGCCAGCAGTCCCCAGGGACAGGAACTTAAAAACATTCAGTACTTC; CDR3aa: CASSPQGQELKNIQYF
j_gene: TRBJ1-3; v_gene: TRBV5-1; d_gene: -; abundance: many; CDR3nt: TGCGCCAGCAGGACCCAGGGAACTGGAAACACCATATATTTT; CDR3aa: CASRTQGTGNTIYF